A few counts support the clone carrying this T cell receptor (beta chain). The data belong to a study of blood T cells in healthy people across ages. A second PCR of 7 to 11 cycles used a sample-barcoded 5' primer and a J-beta primer mix. A single record per CDR3 protein comes from TCRdb applying MiXCR to the 5' RACE reads. The sample holds about 640,000 distinct CDR3 sequences, 35% to 50% seen once. The CDR3 runs to 13 residues. The germline V and J ends were trimmed by 0 bases and 14 bases, with 15 bases remaining between them. Germline values: CDR1 SGHTA, CDR2 FQGNSA. This sequence was found in a man older than 75 in good health. The sequenced material came from blood. V is TRBV7-2 and J is TRBJ2-3; no clear D gene. DNA for the CDR3: TGTGCCAGCAGCTTAGCCCGAGCGATAGAACGGTATTTT. Encoded protein: CASSLARAIERYF.